This T cell receptor beta chain came from a study of cytomegalovirus exposure and HLA in healthy donors. The study, taken as a whole, reports: No immune exposure information besides CMV serostatus was available. Associated with cytomegalovirus, according to the listing, were 150 to 200 TCR beta chains.

With respect to this clone: Its antigen is still unknown.

PCR involved 60 Vbeta and 13 Jbeta primers. Here immunoSEQ multiplex PCR was the method, and the copy in TCRdb shows in-frame clones only, minus some. The sample comprises some 60,000 clones, about 90% of which are singletons, and approximately 1.4% rests with the top ten. Germline assignment: CDR1 PRHDT and CDR2 FYEKMQ (reference sequence). V lost 3 bases, J lost 0 bases, and 2 bases stayed unmatched. The CDR3 sequence is 15 residues long. Sequencing was performed on PBMCs. This chain uses TRBV13 with TRBJ1-3; 7 bases are shared with TRBD1. The receptor was isolated from a man between 18 and 35 years old in good health and CMV-seronegative. The CDR3: CASSLGQNSGNTIYF. The DNA of the CDR3 is TGTGCCAGCAGCTTGGGACAGAACTCTGGAAACACCATATATTTT. The complete variable domain, with remaining parts taken from reference TRBV13 and TRBJ1-3, reads AAGVIQSPRHLIKEKRETATLKCYPIPRHDTVYWYQQGPGQDPQFLISFYEKMQSDKGSIPDRFSAQQFSDYHSELNMSSLELGDSALYFCASSLGQNSGNTIYFGEGSWLTVV.